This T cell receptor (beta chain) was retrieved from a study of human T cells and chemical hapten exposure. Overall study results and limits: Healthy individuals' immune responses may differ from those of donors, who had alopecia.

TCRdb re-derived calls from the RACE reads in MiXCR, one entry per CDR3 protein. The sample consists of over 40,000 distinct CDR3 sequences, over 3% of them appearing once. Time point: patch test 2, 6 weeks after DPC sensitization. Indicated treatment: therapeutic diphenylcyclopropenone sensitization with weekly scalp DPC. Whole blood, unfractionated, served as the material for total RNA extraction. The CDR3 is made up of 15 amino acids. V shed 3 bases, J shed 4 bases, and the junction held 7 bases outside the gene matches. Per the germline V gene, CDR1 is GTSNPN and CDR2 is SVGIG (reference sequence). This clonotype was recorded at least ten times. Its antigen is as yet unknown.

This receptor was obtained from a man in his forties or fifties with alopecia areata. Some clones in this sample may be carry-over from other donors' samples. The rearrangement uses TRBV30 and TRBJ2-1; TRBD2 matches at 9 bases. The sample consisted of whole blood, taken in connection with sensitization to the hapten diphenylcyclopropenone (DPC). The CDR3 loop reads CAWRAGTSTYNEQFF. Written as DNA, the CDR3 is TGTGCCTGGAGGGCCGGGACTAGCACTTACAATGAGCAGTTCTTC.